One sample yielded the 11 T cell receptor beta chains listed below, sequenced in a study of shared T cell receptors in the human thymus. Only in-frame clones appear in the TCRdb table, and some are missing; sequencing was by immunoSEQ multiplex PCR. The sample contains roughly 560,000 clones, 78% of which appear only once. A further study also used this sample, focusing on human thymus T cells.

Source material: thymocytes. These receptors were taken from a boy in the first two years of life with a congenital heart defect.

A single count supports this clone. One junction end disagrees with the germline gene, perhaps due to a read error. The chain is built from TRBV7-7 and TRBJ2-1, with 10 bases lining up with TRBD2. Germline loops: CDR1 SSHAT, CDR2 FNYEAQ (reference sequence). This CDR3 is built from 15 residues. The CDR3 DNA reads TGTGCTAGCAGCCTCGGGACTAGCGCTTCCAATGAGCAGTTCTTC. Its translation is CASSLGTSASNEQFF.

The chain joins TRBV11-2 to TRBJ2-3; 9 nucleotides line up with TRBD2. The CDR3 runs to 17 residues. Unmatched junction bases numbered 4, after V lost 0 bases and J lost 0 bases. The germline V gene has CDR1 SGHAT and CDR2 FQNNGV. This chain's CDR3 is CASSLDRGLASTDTQYF. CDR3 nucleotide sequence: TGTGCCAGCAGCTTAGATAGGGGACTAGCTAGCACAGATACGCAGTATTTT.

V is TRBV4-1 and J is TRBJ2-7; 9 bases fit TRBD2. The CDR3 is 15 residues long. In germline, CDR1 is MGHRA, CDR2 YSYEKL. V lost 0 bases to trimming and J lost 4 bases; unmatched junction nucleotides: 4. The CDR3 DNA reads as TGCGCCAGCAGCCAAGATTTTGCGGGAGGGTACGAGCAGTACTTC. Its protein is CASSQDFAGGYEQYF.

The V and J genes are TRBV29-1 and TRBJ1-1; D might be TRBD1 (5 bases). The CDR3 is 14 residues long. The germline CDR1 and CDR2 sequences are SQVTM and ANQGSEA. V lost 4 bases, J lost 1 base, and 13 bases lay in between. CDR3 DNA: TGCAGCGTTGCCGGGGGGGGTGAGAACACTGAAGCTTTCTTT. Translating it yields CSVAGGGENTEAFF. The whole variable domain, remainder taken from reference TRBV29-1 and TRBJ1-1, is SAVISQKPSRDICQRGTSLTIQCQVDSQVTMMFWYRQQPGQSLTLIATANQGSEATYESGFVIDKFPISRPNLTFSTLTVSNMSPEDSSIYLCSVAGGGENTEAFFGQGTRLTVV.

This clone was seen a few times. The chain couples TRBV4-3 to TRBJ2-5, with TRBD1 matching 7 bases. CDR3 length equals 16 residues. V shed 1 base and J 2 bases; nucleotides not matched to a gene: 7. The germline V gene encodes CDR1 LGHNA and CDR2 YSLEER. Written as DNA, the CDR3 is TGCGCCAGCAGCCAAGGTCTTTGGGACAGACAAGAGACCCAGTACTTC. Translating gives CASSQGLWDRQETQYF.

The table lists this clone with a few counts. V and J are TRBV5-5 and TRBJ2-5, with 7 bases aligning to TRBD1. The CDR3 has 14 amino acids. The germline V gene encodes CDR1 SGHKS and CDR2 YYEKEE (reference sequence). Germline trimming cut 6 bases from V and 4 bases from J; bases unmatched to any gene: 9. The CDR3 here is CASTDREKRETQYF. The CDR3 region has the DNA TGTGCCAGCACAGACAGGGAAAAGCGAGAGACCCAGTACTTC. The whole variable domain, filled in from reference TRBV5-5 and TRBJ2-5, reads DAGVTQSPTHLIKTRGQQVTLRCSPISGHKSVSWYQQVLGQGPQFIFQYYEKEERGRGNFPDRFSARQFPNYSSELNVNALLLGDSALYLCASTDREKRETQYFGPGTRLLVL.

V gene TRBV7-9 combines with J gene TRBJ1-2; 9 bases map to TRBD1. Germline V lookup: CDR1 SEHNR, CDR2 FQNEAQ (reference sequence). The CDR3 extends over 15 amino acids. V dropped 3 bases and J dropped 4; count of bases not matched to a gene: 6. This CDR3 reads CASSLSGTGFYGYTF. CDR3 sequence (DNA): TGTGCCAGCAGCTTGTCCGGGACAGGGTTCTATGGCTACACCTTC.

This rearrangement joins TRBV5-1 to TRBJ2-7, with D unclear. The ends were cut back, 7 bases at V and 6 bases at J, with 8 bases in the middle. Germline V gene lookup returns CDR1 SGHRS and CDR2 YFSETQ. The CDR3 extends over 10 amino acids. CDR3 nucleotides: TGCGCCAGCCGAGGTACCGAGCAGTACTTC. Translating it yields CASRGTEQYF.

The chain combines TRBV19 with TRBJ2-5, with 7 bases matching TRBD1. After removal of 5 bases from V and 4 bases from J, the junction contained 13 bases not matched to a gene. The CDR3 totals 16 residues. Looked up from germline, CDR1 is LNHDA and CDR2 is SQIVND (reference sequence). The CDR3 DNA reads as TGTGCCAGTAGTTTTCGAGACCGGGACAGAAGAGAGACCCAGTACTTC. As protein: CASSFRDRDRRETQYF.

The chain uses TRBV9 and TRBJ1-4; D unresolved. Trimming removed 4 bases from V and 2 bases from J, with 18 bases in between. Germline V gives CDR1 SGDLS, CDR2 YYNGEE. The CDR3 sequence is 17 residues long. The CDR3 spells CASSSRNNHLTNEKLFF. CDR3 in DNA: TGTGCCAGCAGCTCTAGGAACAATCACCTGACTAATGAAAAACTGTTTTTT. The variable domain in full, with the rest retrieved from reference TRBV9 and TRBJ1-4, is DSGVTQTPKHLITATGQRVTLRCSPRSGDLSVYWYQQSLDQGLQFLIQYYNGEERAKGNILERFSAQQFPDLHSELNLSSLELGDSALYFCASSSRNNHLTNEKLFFGSGTQLSVL.

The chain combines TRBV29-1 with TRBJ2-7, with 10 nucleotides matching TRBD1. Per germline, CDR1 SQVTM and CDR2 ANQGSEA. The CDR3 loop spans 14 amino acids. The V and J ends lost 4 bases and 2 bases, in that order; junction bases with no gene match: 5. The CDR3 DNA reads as TGCAGCGTTGTGGGGGGGACAGGGGCCTACGAGCAGTACTTC. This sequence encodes CSVVGGTGAYEQYF.